This T cell receptor (beta chain) was identified during a study of T cell clonality in common variable immunodeficiency. Study-wide results and limits: TCRbeta clonality was increased in CVID versus healthy controls. Fewer TCRbeta clones were shared among CVID subjects than controls.

Trimming left V 2 bases short and J 2 bases short, with 13 bases between. CDR3 length equals 15 residues. Germline CDR1 and CDR2: SGHTA and FQGNSA. The sample holds a few counts of this clone. Its antigen is as yet unknown. Read data end 3 residues before the CDR3 end; the end is taken from the germline J gene. The protocol was immunoSEQ multiplex PCR, while the TCRdb copy is restricted to in-frame clones and leaves out a portion. Sampling found around 47,000 clones, none seen once. This chain joins TRBV7-2 and TRBJ2-7, with D possibly being TRBD1 (6 bases). Specimen: peripheral blood mononuclear cells. The origin of this receptor is a person between 18 and 69 years old in good health. The CDR3 bases that were read are TGTGCCAGCAGCTTAAGGGGCGGACAGCCCTACGAG. Protein: CASSLRGGQPYE. The complete CDR3 reads CASSLRGGQPYEQYF.